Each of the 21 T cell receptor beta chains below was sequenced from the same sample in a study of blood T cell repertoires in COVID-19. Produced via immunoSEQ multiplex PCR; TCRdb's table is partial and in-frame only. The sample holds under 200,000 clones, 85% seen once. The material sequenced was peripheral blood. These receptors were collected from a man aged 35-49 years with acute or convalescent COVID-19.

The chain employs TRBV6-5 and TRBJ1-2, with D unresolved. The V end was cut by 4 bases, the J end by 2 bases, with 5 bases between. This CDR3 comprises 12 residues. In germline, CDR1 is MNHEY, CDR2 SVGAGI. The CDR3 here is CASSLANYGYTF. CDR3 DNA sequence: TGTGCCAGCAGTTTGGCAAACTATGGCTACACCTTC.

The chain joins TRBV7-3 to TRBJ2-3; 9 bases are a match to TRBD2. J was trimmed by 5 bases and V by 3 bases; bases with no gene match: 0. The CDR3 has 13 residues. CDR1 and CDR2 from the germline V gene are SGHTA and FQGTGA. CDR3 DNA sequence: TGTGCCAGCAGCTTTAGCGGGGGAGATACGCAGTATTTT. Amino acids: CASSFSGGDTQYF.

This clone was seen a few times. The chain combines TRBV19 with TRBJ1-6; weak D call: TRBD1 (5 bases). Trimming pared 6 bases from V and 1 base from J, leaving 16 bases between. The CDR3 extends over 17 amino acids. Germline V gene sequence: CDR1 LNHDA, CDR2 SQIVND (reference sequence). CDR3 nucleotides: TGTGCCAGTAGGGGCAGGGATGCTGGGTCCTATAATTCACCCCTCCACTTT. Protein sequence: CASRGRDAGSYNSPLHF. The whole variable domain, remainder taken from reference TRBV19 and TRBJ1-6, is DGGITQSPKYLFRKEGQNVTLSCEQNLNHDAMYWYRQDPGQGLRLIYYSQIVNDFQKGDIAEGYSVSREKKESFPLTVTSAQKNPTAFYLCASRGRDAGSYNSPLHFGNGTRLTVT.

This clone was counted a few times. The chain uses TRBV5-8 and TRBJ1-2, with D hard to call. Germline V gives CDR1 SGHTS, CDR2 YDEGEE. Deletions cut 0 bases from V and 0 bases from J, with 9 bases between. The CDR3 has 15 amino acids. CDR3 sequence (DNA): TGTGCCAGCAGCTTGGGTCTAACGACTAACTATGGCTACACCTTC. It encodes CASSLGLTTNYGYTF.

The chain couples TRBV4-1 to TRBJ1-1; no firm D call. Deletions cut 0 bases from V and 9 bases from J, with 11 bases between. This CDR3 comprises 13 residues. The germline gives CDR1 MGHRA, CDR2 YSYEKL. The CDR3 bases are TGCGCCAGCAGCCAAGAGAGGGAGGGAAAAGCTTTCTTT. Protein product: CASSQEREGKAFF.

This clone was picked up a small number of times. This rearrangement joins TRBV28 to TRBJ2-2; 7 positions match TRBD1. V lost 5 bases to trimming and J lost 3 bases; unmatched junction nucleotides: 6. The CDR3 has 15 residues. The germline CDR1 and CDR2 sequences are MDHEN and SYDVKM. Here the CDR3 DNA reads TGTGCCAGCAGTCCGACAGGGAGTCACACCGGGGAGCTGTTTTTT. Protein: CASSPTGSHTGELFF.

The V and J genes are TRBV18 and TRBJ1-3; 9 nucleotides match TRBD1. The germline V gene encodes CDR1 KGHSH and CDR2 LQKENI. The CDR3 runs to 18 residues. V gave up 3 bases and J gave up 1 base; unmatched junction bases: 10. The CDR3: CASSPFSTDRGSGNTIYF. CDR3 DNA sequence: TGTGCCAGCTCACCCTTTTCTACGGACAGGGGTTCTGGAAACACCATATATTTT.

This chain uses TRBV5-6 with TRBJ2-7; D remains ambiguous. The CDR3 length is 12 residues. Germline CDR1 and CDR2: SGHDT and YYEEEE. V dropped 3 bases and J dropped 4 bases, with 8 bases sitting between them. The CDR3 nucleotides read TGTGCCAGCAGCTCCTATCTATACGAGCAGTACTTC. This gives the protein CASSSYLYEQYF.

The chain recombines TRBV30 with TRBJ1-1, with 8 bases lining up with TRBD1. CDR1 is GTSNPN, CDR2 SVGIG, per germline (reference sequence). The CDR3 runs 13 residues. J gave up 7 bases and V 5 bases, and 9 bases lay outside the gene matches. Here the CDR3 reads CAWERTGTFEAFF. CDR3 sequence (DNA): TGTGCCTGGGAGCGGACAGGGACTTTTGAAGCTTTCTTT.

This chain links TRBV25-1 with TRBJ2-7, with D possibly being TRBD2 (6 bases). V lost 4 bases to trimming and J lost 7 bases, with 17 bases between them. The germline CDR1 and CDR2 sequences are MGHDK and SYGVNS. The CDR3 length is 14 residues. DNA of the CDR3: TGTGCCAGCAGTGCCCCCGGAGGGCTAAAAGAGCAGTACTTC. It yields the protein CASSAPGGLKEQYF.

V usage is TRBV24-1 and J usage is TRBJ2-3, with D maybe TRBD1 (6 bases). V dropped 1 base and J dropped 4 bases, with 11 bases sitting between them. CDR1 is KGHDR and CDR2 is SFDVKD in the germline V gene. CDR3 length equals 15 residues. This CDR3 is CATSDFQGFPDTQYF. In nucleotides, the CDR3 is TGTGCCACCAGTGATTTTCAGGGGTTCCCAGATACGCAGTATTTT.

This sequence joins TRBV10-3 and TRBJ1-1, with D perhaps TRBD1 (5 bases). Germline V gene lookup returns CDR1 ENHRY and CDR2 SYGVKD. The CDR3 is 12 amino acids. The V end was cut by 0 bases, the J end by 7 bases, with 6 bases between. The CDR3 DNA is TGTGCCATCAGTGAGTCGACAGTTGAAGCTTTCTTT. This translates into CAISESTVEAFF.

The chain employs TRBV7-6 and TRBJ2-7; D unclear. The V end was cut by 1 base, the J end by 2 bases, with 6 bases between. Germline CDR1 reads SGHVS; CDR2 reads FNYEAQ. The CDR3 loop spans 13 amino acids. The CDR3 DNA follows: TGTGCCAGCAGCTTAGAAGCCCCCTACGAGCAGTACTTC. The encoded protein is CASSLEAPYEQYF.

DNA for the CDR3: TGTGCCAGCAGTATTAGCGGGGGGGCCTACAATGAGCAGTTCTTC. This codes for CASSISGGAYNEQFF. This chain joins TRBV6-5 and TRBJ2-1, with TRBD2 matching 11 bases. Losses at the gene ends were 5 bases for V and 2 bases for J; bases not matched to a gene: 2. The germline V gene encodes CDR1 MNHEY and CDR2 SVGAGI. The CDR3 is made up of 15 amino acids.

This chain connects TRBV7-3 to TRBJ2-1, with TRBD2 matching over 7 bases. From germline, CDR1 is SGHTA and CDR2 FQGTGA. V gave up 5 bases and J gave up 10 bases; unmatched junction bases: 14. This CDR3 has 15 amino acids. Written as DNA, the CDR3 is TGTGCCAGCAGCCCGAGGGCGGGGGACCTTCAGGAGCAGTTCTTC. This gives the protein CASSPRAGDLQEQFF.

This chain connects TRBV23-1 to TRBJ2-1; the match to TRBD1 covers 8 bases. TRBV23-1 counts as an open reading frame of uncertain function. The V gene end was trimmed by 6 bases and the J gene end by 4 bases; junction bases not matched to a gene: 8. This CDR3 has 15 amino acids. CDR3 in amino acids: CASRTRQGTYNEQFF. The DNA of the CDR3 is TGCGCCAGCAGGACAAGACAGGGGACTTACAATGAGCAGTTCTTC.

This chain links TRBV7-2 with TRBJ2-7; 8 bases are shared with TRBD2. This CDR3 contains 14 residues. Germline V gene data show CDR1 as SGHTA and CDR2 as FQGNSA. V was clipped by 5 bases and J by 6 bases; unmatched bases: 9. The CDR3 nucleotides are TGTGCCAGCAGCCCACGGCCTCTAGCGGGCGAGCAGTACTTC. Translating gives CASSPRPLAGEQYF.

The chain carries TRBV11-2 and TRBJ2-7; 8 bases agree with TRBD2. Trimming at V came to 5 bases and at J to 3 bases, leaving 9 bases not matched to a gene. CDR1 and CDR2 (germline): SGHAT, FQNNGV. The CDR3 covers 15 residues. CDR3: CASSGTRIKGYEQYF. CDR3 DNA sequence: TGTGCCAGCAGCGGGACTAGGATTAAGGGCTACGAGCAGTACTTC.

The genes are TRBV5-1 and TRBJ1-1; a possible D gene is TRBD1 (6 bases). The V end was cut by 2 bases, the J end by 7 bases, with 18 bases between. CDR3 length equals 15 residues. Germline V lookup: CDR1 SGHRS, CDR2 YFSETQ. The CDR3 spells CASSFDLQGRGEAFF. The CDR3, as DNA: TGCGCCAGCAGCTTTGACCTACAGGGACGGGGTGAAGCTTTCTTT. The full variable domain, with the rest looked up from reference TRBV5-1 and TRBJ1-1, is KAGVTQTPRYLIKTRGQQVTLSCSPISGHRSVSWYQQTPGQGLQFLFEYFSETQRNKGNFPGRFSGRQFSNSRSEMNVSTLELGDSALYLCASSFDLQGRGEAFFGQGTRLTVV.

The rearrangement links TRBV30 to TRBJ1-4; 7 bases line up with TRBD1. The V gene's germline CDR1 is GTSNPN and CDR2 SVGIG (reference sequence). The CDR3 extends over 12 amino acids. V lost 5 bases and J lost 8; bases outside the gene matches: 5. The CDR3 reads CAWGTGAEKLFF. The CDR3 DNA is TGTGCCTGGGGTACAGGGGCCGAAAAACTGTTTTTT.

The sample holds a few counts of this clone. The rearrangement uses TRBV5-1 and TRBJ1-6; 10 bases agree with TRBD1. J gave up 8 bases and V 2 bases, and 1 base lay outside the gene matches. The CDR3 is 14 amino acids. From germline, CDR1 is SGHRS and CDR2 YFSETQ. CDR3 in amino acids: CASSFGQGDSPLHF. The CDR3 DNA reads TGCGCCAGCAGCTTCGGACAGGGGGATTCACCCCTCCACTTT.